This TCR beta chain was retrieved from a study of post-analysis software for immune sequencing data. General observations from the study: With TRBV5-6, TRBV5-1 and TRBV20-1 included, about five TRBV segments were more frequent in patients than in controls.

Each TCR beta cDNA library carried unique molecular identifiers. TCRdb passed the PCR reads through MiXCR, listing each CDR3 protein once. There are about 770,000 distinct CDR3 sequences in the sample; just over 45% occur only once, and 4.9% lies in the top ten. Trimming at V came to 2 bases and at J to 4 bases, leaving 7 bases not matched to a gene. CDR3 length equals 15 residues. Germline CDR1 is DFQATT and CDR2 is SNEGSKA (reference sequence). With regard to this clonotype: Its antigen is not known.

Sequencing was performed on blood. The V gene is TRBV20-1, the J gene TRBJ2-1; 8 bases map to TRBD2. The origin of this receptor is a girl aged 10-17 years with multiple sclerosis. This chain's CDR3 is CSARPTSGIYNEQFF. The CDR3 DNA reads as TGCAGTGCTAGACCCACTAGCGGAATTTACAATGAGCAGTTCTTC.